This T cell receptor (beta chain) was captured in a study of cytomegalovirus exposure and HLA in healthy donors. Study-wide results and caveats: DRB1 showed the most TCR associations and HLA-C the fewest in a later analysis, as rates varied by HLA locus.

V dropped 6 bases and J dropped 7; count of bases not matched to a gene: 7. The germline CDR1 and CDR2 sequences are MDHEN and SYDVKM. This CDR3 has 14 residues. Remarks on this clone: Its antigen is not known.

The PCR ran on 60 Vbeta and 13 Jbeta primers. Repertoires were generated with immunoSEQ multiplex PCR, while TCRdb's copy carries only in-frame clones and drops some. The sample contains about 180,000 clones, 65% to 85% of which appear only once. This TCR was recovered from a woman aged 45-65 years in good health and CMV-seropositive. Sequenced sample: PBMCs. J is TRBJ2-3 and V is TRBV28; TRBD2 matches 10 bases. The CDR3 nucleotides read TGTGCCAGCAGGGGGGCTAGCGGGAGCTATACGCAGTATTTT. It yields the protein CASRGASGSYTQYF. The full variable domain, rest sourced from reference TRBV28 and TRBJ2-3, is DVKVTQSSRYLVKRTGEKVFLECVQDMDHENMFWYRQDPGLGLRLIYFSYDVKMKEKGDIPEGYSVSREKKERFSLILESASTNQTSMYLCASRGASGSYTQYFGPGTRLTVL.